This T cell receptor (beta chain) was captured in a study of blood T cell repertoires in COVID-19. Study summary: T cells, B-cell-depleted T cells, or PBMCs provided the cDNA or gDNA that served as material.

In the original processing: Amplification of reference gene primers provided the estimated nucleated cell counts. Produced via immunoSEQ multiplex PCR; TCRdb's table is partial and in-frame only. From that table come the V and J calls and clone size; the DNA was used to work out D and trimming. The table shows more than 350,000 clones, with approximately 87% occurring only once. The germline V gene has CDR1 MNHEY and CDR2 SVGAGI. There are 14 residues in the CDR3. V was cut by 4 bases and J by 3 bases, with 13 bases left in between. In terms of age and location, participants ranged from roughly 18 to 90 years and lived in about two dozen US areas. Participant-given clinical history determined each cohort assignment.

This chain links TRBV6-5 with TRBJ2-7, with a weak D call TRBD2 (6 bases). This clonotype was sampled from a woman between 50 and 59 years old who had recovered from COVID-19. Sequenced: PBMCs or T cells enriched from blood (not recorded which). DNA for the CDR3: TGTGCCAGCAGTTTTCGGGACTCGAACTACGAGCAGTACTTC. This gives the protein CASSFRDSNYEQYF.